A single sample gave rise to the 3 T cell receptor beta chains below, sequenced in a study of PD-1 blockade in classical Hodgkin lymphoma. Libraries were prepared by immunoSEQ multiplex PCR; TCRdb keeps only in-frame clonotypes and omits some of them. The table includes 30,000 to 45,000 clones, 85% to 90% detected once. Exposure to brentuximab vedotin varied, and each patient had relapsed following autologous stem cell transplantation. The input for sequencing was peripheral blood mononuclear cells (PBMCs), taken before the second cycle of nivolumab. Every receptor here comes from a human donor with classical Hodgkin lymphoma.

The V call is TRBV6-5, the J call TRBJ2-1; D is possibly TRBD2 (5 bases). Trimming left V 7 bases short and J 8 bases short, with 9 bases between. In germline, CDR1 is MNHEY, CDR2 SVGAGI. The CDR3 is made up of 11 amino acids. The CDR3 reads CASTGGHEQFF. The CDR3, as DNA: TGTGCCAGCACAGGAGGTCATGAGCAGTTCTTC.

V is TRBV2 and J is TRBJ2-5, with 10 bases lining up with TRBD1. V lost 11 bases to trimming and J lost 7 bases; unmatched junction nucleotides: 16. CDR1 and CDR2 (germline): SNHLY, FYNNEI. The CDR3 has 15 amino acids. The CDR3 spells CASRTGGPHAGTQYF. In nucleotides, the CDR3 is TGTGCCTCCAGGACAGGGGGACCCCACGCGGGGACCCAGTACTTC.

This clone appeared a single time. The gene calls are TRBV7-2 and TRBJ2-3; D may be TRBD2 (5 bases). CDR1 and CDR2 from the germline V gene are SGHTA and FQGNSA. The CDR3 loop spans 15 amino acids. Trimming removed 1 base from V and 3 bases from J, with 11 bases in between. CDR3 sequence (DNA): TGTGCCAGCAGCTTAGGTCCGGGGTTGACAGATACGCAGTATTTT. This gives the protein CASSLGPGLTDTQYF.